The sequence of this T cell receptor beta chain was determined in a study of cytomegalovirus exposure and HLA in healthy donors. General study findings and limits: Presence/absence results assume similar sequencing depth per donor, which may not hold. The authors listed around 150 TCR beta chains as cytomegalovirus-associated.

PCR was performed using 60 Vbeta and 13 Jbeta primers. The data were produced by immunoSEQ multiplex PCR, yet TCRdb's version contains in-frame clones alone and is incomplete. The top ten clones hold roughly 0.7% of a sample with about 190,000 clones, roughly 80% of them seen once. The CDR3 is 12 residues long. The ends were cut back, 6 bases at V and 10 bases at J, with 11 bases in the middle. Germline V lookup: CDR1 SGHNT, CDR2 YYREEE (reference sequence). Points on this clone: The antigen is undetermined.

The TCR comes from a boy aged 5 to 17 in good health and CMV-seronegative. Sequenced material: PBMCs. The chain links TRBV5-4 to TRBJ1-6; no clear D. The CDR3 sequence is CASNPPGSPLHF. The CDR3 region has the DNA TGTGCCAGCAACCCTCCGGGGTCACCCCTCCACTTT.